The source of this T cell receptor beta chain is a study of blood T cell repertoires in COVID-19. The overall study: Spain, Italy and the United States supplied samples that represented acute and convalescent COVID-19. Nucleic acid was either cDNA or gDNA, and it came from T cells, B-cell-depleted T cells, or PBMCs.

Germline V gene lookup returns CDR1 MNHNS and CDR2 SASEGT. This CDR3 has 15 residues. V lost 3 bases and J 4 bases, leaving 12 bases between the germline ends. Libraries were prepared by immunoSEQ multiplex PCR; TCRdb keeps only in-frame clonotypes and omits some of them. The table includes approximately 120,000 clones, around four fifths detected once. This clonotype was sampled from a man older than 75 with active or convalescent COVID-19. The chain carries TRBV6-1 and TRBJ2-2; D unclear. Sequenced material: peripheral blood. The CDR3 is CASSELSFVTGELFF. The CDR3, as DNA: TGTGCCAGCAGTGAGTTGAGTTTTGTCACCGGGGAGCTGTTTTTT.